A selection of T cell receptor beta chains follows, all from one sample in a study of OX40 agonist ivuxolimab in advanced cancers. TCRdb keeps only in-frame clones here, not all; method: immunoSEQ multiplex PCR. The sample records about 120,000 clones, more than 80% being singletons. Sequencing was performed on CD4+ or CD8+ T cells sorted from blood, taken in a trial of the OX40 agonist ivuxolimab. The receptor source for this set is an adult with an advanced solid tumor such as melanoma, head and neck, liver or kidney cancer. CDR3s include the opening cysteine and the closing phenylalanine or tryptophan. Each record gives: V gene, CDR3 protein.

>TRBV27
CASSLLHAGTEAFF
>TRBV29-1
CSVELGAYGNIQYF
>TRBV21-1
CASSNRGRETQYF
>TRBV30
CAWTASTDTQYF
>TRBV28
CASSITNQPQHF
>TRBV7-9
CASSLRTSGVEPQYF
>TRBV29-1
CSAGQGTNQPQHF
>TRBV19
CASGTLSSRETQYF
>TRBV2
CASTPRATTDTQYF
>TRBV6-5
CASGNGAGNQPQHF
>TRBV7-9
CASSLSPAISEQYF
>TRBV6-5
CASSYRGPSSYNEQFF
>TRBV18
CASSPPGEETQYF
>TRBV28
CASTPRRSTSTDTQYF
>TRBV10-3
CAISPGVEQYF
>TRBV10-3
CAIRGGTGGSYEQYF
>TRBV28
CASSFRGNYGYTF
>TRBV5-4
CASSLQGLTGANVLTF
>TRBV28
CASSLPGLFGNTIYF
>TRBV7-9
CASSLETLNTGELFF
>TRBV6-5
CASSFQGSRTQYF
>TRBV7-9
CASSFPGQSTEQYF
>TRBV9
CASSVRSGNAEAFF
>TRBV11-1
CASSASFNEQFF
>TRBV2
CASSEGQRKTGELFF
>TRBV29-1
CSVQTGGTDTQYF
>TRBV5-1
CASSLRPDGGEQYF
>TRBV6-5
CASSYQGQGTEKLFF
>TRBV11-2
CASSLQVMDTEAFF
>TRBV18
CASSPDFGSSMNEKLFF
>TRBV18
CASSPRQGAGEQYF
>TRBV4-3
CASSQETSGGVGETQYF
>TRBV10-1
CASSRRGGTDTQYF
>TRBV6-5
CASTAGSSNQPQHF
>TRBV10-3
CAISEIEGGALEQYF
>TRBV28
CASTGPREGFF
>TRBV2
CASSEWDRGPYEQYF
>TRBV7-8
CASSLAASGLSSTDTQYF
>TRBV5-6
CASSFRQGGTDTQYF
>TRBV30
CAWMTGNTEAFF
>TRBV6-5
CASSYRPLSQTQYF
>TRBV28
CASSIWGAGYTF
>TRBV28
CASSSFMNTEAFF
>TRBV7-2
CASSSVAGQETQYF
>TRBV25-1
CASSGLRNTEAFF
>TRBV30
CAWSGGQAIADTQYF
>TRBV23-1
CASRGTGCGNTIYF
>TRBV6-1
CASKEQAGSYEQYF
>TRBV30
CAWSLVPTNEKLFF